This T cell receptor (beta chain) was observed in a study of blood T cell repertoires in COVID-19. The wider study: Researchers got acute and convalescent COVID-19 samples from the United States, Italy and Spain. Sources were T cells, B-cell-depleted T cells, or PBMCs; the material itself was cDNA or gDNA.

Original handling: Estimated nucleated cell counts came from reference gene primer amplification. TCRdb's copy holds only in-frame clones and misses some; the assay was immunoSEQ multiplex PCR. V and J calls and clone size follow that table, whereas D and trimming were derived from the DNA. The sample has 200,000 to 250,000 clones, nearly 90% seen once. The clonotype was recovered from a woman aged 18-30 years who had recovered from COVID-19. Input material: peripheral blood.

CDR3: CAWAGGRGDYGYTF. Here the CDR3 DNA reads TGTGCCTGGGCCGGCGGCAGGGGGGACTATGGCTACACCTTC. The genes are TRBV30 and TRBJ1-2, with 7 bases fitting TRBD1. The CDR3 totals 14 residues. Germline assignment: CDR1 GTSNPN and CDR2 SVGIG (reference sequence). Trimming took 5 bases from V and 3 from J; bases not matched to a gene: 9.